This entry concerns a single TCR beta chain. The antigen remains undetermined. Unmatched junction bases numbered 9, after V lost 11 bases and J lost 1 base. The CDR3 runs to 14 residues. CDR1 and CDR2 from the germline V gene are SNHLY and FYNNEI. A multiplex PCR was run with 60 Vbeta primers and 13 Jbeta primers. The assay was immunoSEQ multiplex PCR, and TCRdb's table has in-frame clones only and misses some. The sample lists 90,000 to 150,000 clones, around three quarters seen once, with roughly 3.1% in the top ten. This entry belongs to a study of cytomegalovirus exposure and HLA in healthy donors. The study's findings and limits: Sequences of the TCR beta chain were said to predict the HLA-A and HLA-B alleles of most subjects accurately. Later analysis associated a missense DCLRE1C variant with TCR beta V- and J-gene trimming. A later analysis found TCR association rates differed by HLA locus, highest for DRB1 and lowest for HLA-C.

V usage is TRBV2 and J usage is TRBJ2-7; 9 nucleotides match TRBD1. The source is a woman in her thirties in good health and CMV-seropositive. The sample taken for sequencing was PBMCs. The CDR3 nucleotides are TGTGCCGGAAAGACGGACAGGGGATCCTACGAGCAGTACTTC. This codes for CAGKTDRGSYEQYF.